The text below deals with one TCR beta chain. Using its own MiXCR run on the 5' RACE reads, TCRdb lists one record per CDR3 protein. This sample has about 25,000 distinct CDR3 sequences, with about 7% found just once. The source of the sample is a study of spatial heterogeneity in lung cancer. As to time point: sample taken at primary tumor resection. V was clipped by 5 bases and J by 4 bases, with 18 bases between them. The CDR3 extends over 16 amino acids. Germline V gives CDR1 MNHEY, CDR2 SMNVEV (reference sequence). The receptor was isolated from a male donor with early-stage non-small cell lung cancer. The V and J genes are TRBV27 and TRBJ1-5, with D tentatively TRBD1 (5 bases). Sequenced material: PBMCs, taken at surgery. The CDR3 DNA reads TGTGCCAGCAGTCCCCTAGGGGCCAGTACTAATCAGCCCCAGCATTTT. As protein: CASSPLGASTNQPQHF.